The rows below give T cell receptor beta chains drawn from one sample of a study of blood T cell repertoires in COVID-19. The data were produced by immunoSEQ multiplex PCR, yet TCRdb's version contains in-frame clones alone and is incomplete. The sample consists of about 160,000 clones, approximately 85% of them appearing once. The sample was peripheral blood. The receptors originated from a man in his sixties who had recovered from COVID-19. CDR3s include the opening cysteine and the closing phenylalanine or tryptophan. The D gene is left open where the match is weak. Clone size, where shown, is once, few, many, or a class for clones that have expanded.

d_call,v_call,j_call,clone_size,cdr3_aa,cdr3_nt
NA,TRBV7-2,TRBJ2-3,NA,CASSLVGTDTQYF,TGTGCCAGCAGCTTAGTCGGGACAGATACGCAGTATTTT
TRBD2,TRBV5-4,TRBJ2-3,NA,CASSLFWRGGTDTQYF,TGTGCCAGCAGCTTGTTTTGGCGGGGGGGCACAGATACGCAGTATTTT
NA,TRBV9,TRBJ1-2,NA,CASSVAGGYGYTF,TGTGCCAGCAGCGTAGCGGGTGGCTATGGCTACACCTTC
NA,TRBV6-5,TRBJ2-1,NA,CASTNGQSWGEQFF,TGTGCCAGCACCAACGGACAGTCCTGGGGTGAGCAGTTCTTC
NA,TRBV19,TRBJ1-5,NA,CASSQGQRNQPQHF,TGTGCCAGTAGCCAGGGACAAAGGAATCAGCCCCAGCATTTT
NA,TRBV3-1/TRBV3-2,TRBJ1-4,NA,CASSQDKGLGEKLFF,TGTGCCAGCAGCCAAGATAAGGGGTTGGGTGAAAAACTGTTTTTT
TRBD2,TRBV4-2,TRBJ2-2,NA,CASSPPPASGDGELFF,TGTGCCAGCAGCCCCCCCCCGGCTAGCGGGGACGGGGAGCTGTTTTTT
TRBD1,TRBV9,TRBJ2-5,NA,CASSVGLSGRGTGRVQETQYF,TGTGCCAGCAGCGTAGGGTTATCCGGCAGGGGGACAGGGAGGGTGCAAGAGACCCAGTACTTC
NA,TRBV27,TRBJ1-1,once,CASSLLGATEAFF,TGTGCCAGCAGTTTACTGGGGGCAACTGAAGCTTTCTTT
TRBD2,TRBV6-2/TRBV6-3,TRBJ2-5,NA,CASSPIGTSGARRETQYF,TGTGCCAGCAGCCCGATCGGGACTAGCGGGGCCAGGAGGGAGACCCAGTACTTC
TRBD1,TRBV5-8,TRBJ1-1,once,CASSSGQGATEAFF,TGTGCCAGCAGCAGCGGACAGGGGGCGACTGAAGCTTTCTTT
NA,TRBV6-5,TRBJ1-1,NA,CASSYSSGPNTEAFF,TGTGCCAGCAGTTACTCTTCAGGCCCGAACACTGAAGCTTTCTTT
TRBD1,TRBV30,TRBJ2-7,NA,CAWGRGPSSYEQYF,TGTGCCTGGGGAAGGGGGCCAAGCTCCTACGAGCAGTACTTC
TRBD1,TRBV18,TRBJ1-2,NA,CASSPNVGTGHFNGYTF,TGTGCCAGCTCACCGAACGTCGGGACAGGCCATTTTAATGGCTACACCTTC
NA,TRBV7-3,TRBJ2-1,few,CASSLDGNNEQFF,TGTGCCAGCAGCTTGGACGGGAACAATGAGCAGTTCTTC
NA,TRBV3-1/TRBV3-2,TRBJ2-5,NA,CASSHRGETQYF,TGTGCCAGCAGCCACAGGGGAGAGACCCAGTACTTC
TRBD2,TRBV10-3,TRBJ2-1,NA,CAISDDTSGGYNEQFF,TGTGCCATCAGTGACGACACTAGCGGGGGCTACAATGAGCAGTTCTTC
NA,TRBV7-2,TRBJ2-1,NA,CASSLVSGQGNEQFF,TGTGCCAGCAGCTTAGTTTCCGGCCAGGGCAATGAGCAGTTCTTC
NA,TRBV21-1,TRBJ2-2,few,CASSKGLAGLVGELFF,TGTGCCAGCAGCAAGGGACTAGCAGGGTTGGTCGGGGAGCTGTTTTTT
TRBD2,TRBV7-3,TRBJ2-2,NA,CASSLLAVANTGELFF,TGTGCCAGCAGCCTACTAGCGGTTGCGAACACCGGGGAGCTGTTTTTT
NA,TRBV7-8,TRBJ1-1,NA,CASSHGQPQAFF,TGTGCCAGCAGCCACGGACAGCCGCAAGCTTTCTTT
NA,TRBV20-1,TRBJ2-1,NA,CSASEGPAYNEQFF,TGCAGTGCTAGTGAGGGGCCCGCCTACAATGAGCAGTTCTTC
TRBD2,TRBV11-2,TRBJ2-1,NA,CASSRGLAGLSEQFF,TGTGCCAGCAGTCGCGGACTAGCGGGGCTCAGTGAGCAGTTCTTC
TRBD1,TRBV7-9,TRBJ1-4,NA,CATNRGEEKLFF,TGTGCCACGAACAGGGGAGAAGAAAAACTGTTTTTT
TRBD2,TRBV12-3/TRBV12-4,TRBJ2-7,NA,CASRGGEEQYF,TGTGCCAGCAGGGGAGGGGAAGAGCAGTACTTC
TRBD1,TRBV3-1/TRBV3-2,TRBJ2-1,NA,CASSQGTGAHNEQFF,TGTGCCAGCAGCCAAGGGACAGGGGCGCACAATGAGCAGTTCTTC
NA,TRBV2,TRBJ2-3,NA,CATLRGQISTDTQYF,TGTGCCACCCTGAGAGGCCAAATTAGCACAGATACGCAGTATTTT
TRBD1,TRBV27,TRBJ2-3,NA,CASSSTGTGGSSPQYF,TGTGCCAGCAGTTCCACCGGGACAGGGGGTTCCTCTCCGCAGTATTTT
NA,TRBV19,TRBJ1-2,NA,CASSNTGTYYGYTF,TGTGCCAGTAGTAACACAGGGACCTACTATGGCTACACCTTC
NA,TRBV24-1,TRBJ1-2,NA,CATSDPRTANYGYTF,TGTGCCACCAGTGATCCCAGGACAGCTAACTATGGCTACACCTTC
NA,TRBV11-1,TRBJ1-1,NA,CASSRGTLNTEAFF,TGTGCCAGCAGCCGGGGGACCCTGAACACTGAAGCTTTCTTT
NA,TRBV24-1,TRBJ2-5,NA,CATSYPPGQGQETQYF,TGTGCCACCAGTTACCCCCCTGGGCAGGGGCAAGAGACCCAGTACTTC
TRBD1,TRBV20-1,TRBJ2-7,NA,CSASPPGTGYEQYF,TGCAGTGCTAGTCCTCCTGGGACAGGGTACGAGCAGTACTTC
TRBD1,TRBV19,TRBJ1-2,NA,CASTLGQEINYGYTF,TGTGCCAGTACCTTGGGACAGGAAATCAACTATGGCTACACCTTC
TRBD1,TRBV3-1/TRBV3-2,TRBJ2-4,NA,CASSPRTGVDIQYF,TGTGCCAGCAGCCCCCGGACAGGGGTGGACATTCAGTACTTC
NA,TRBV7-2,TRBJ1-2,NA,CASSFTGDYGYTF,TGTGCCAGCAGCTTTACAGGTGATTATGGCTACACCTTC
NA,TRBV7-2,TRBJ2-3,NA,CASSGRGGTQYF,TGTGCCAGCAGCGGAAGGGGAGGTACGCAGTATTTT
NA,TRBV18,TRBJ1-1,NA,CASTVTGMNTEAFF,TGTGCCAGCACTGTGACGGGAATGAACACTGAAGCTTTCTTT
TRBD1,TRBV6-6,TRBJ1-2,NA,CASSYSNALGGHGYTF,TGTGCCAGCAGTTACTCGAATGCGTTAGGGGGCCATGGCTACACCTTC
NA,TRBV6-6,TRBJ2-7,NA,CASTYGGSGEQYF,TGTGCCAGCACCTACGGGGGTTCTGGCGAGCAGTACTTC
TRBD2,TRBV13,TRBJ2-5,NA,CASSNRGGAETQYF,TGTGCCAGCAGCAACCGGGGGGGGGCAGAGACCCAGTACTTC
NA,TRBV5-6,TRBJ1-5,NA,CASSSRGFGNQPQHF,TGTGCCAGCAGCAGCAGGGGTTTTGGCAATCAGCCCCAGCATTTT
TRBD1,TRBV28,TRBJ1-1,NA,CASSGTGGLDTEAFF,TGTGCCAGCAGTGGTACAGGGGGATTGGACACTGAAGCTTTCTTT
NA,TRBV7-9,TRBJ2-7,few,CASSSGQYFYEQYF,TGTGCCAGCAGCTCAGGACAGTATTTCTACGAGCAGTACTTC
NA,TRBV11-2,TRBJ1-1,NA,CASSFHGQMNTEAFF,TGTGCCAGCAGCTTTCATGGGCAGATGAACACTGAAGCTTTCTTT
TRBD2,TRBV5-4,TRBJ2-1,NA,CASRGLAGGRYNEQFF,TGTGCCAGCAGGGGACTAGCGGGGGGGCGCTACAATGAGCAGTTCTTC
TRBD1,TRBV6-2/TRBV6-3,TRBJ1-1,once,CASSYQGQGRNTEAFF,TGTGCCAGCAGTTACCAGGGACAGGGGAGGAACACTGAAGCTTTCTTT
TRBD1,TRBV18,TRBJ1-1,NA,CASSPRQGATSEAFF,TGTGCCAGCTCACCAAGACAGGGGGCGACTTCTGAAGCTTTCTTT
TRBD1,TRBV24-1,TRBJ2-2,NA,CATSENDRDTGELFF,TGTGCCACCAGTGAGAACGACAGGGATACCGGGGAGCTGTTTTTT
NA,TRBV7-2,TRBJ2-1,NA,CASSQGGTGVPKGFF,TGTGCCAGCAGTCAAGGGGGAACAGGCGTACCCAAGGGGTTCTTC
TRBD1,TRBV19,TRBJ2-7,NA,CASSPTGDYEQYF,TGTGCCAGTAGCCCGACAGGGGACTACGAGCAGTACTTC
NA,TRBV20-1,TRBJ2-7,NA,CSASRVTEQYF,TGCAGTGCTAGCAGGGTGACCGAGCAGTACTTC
NA,TRBV20-1,TRBJ2-3,NA,CSASTRGTTDTQYF,TGCAGTGCTAGTACTCGGGGGACCACAGATACGCAGTATTTT
NA,TRBV24-1,TRBJ2-2,few,CATSDTAGFSNTGELFF,TGTGCCACCAGTGATACCGCAGGGTTTTCGAACACCGGGGAGCTGTTTTTT
NA,TRBV6-5,TRBJ1-2,NA,CASSDNRDGYTF,TGTGCCAGCAGCGATAACAGAGATGGCTACACCTTC
TRBD1,TRBV19,TRBJ1-3,NA,CASSPGTGTTVSGNTIYF,TGTGCCAGTAGTCCCGGGACAGGGACTACGGTCTCTGGAAACACCATATATTTT
TRBD1,TRBV6-2/TRBV6-3,TRBJ2-1,few,CASSRQGGQFF,TGTGCCAGCAGCCGACAGGGGGGGCAGTTCTTC
NA,TRBV3-1/TRBV3-2,TRBJ2-3,NA,CASSSGQRSDTQYF,TGTGCCAGCAGCTCAGGGCAGAGGTCAGATACGCAGTATTTT
TRBD2,TRBV7-3,TRBJ2-7,once,CASSLSGGDAYEQYF,TGTGCCAGCAGCCTTAGCGGGGGGGACGCCTACGAGCAGTACTTC